This TCR beta chain originates from a study of shared clonotypes between healthy human individuals. Overall study context: The study enrolled a couple of women and three men aged 18 to 49.

General observations from the study: The expectation was that sequencing depth would affect clonotype sharing among donors.

From germline, CDR1 is MNHNS and CDR2 SASEGT. The CDR3 spans 15 residues. Trimming cost V 7 bases and J 5 bases, with 18 bases left between them. An even split of each subset's genomic DNA across several immunoSEQ plates was performed. Sequencing was performed with immunoSEQ multiplex PCR; in TCRdb, only in-frame clones are kept and a portion is missing. In the table there are some 96,000 clones, around 43% of which are singletons. This clone was detected only a few times. The target antigen is unknown. The chain employs TRBV6-1 and TRBJ1-5, with a possible D match to TRBD1 (5 bases). This receptor was obtained from a woman aged 40 to 50 in good health. Some clones in this sample may be carry-over from other donors' samples. Material for sequencing was PBMCs. The CDR3 bases are TGTGCCAGCACCATCAATGGGGTAGGGGATCAGCCCCAGCATTTT. The encoded protein is CASTINGVGDQPQHF.